Listed below are T cell receptor beta chains from one sample, sequenced in a study of T cells after yellow fever vaccination. Each CDR3 protein gets one entry after TCRdb re-called the 5' RACE reads with MiXCR. This table has roughly 520,000 distinct CDR3 sequences, roughly a fifth appearing once. Sequencing used PBMCs, obtained about 20 days after the first yellow fever vaccination. The receptors shown here come from a man younger than 35 who received the YFV17D yellow fever vaccine. The CDR3 runs from the conserved cysteine through the conserved F or W. Each record gives: D gene, J gene, V gene, clone size, CDR3 protein, CDR3 DNA. A D gene is named only where the DNA matches it firmly. Where a row states a size, it is once, few, many or the class of an expanded clone; other rows omit it.

D gene: -; J gene: TRBJ1-2; V gene: TRBV11-2; clone size: -; CDR3 protein: CASFDGLYGYTF; CDR3 DNA: TGTGCCAGTTTCGACGGGCTCTATGGCTACACCTTC
D gene: TRBD2; J gene: TRBJ2-1; V gene: TRBV4-2; clone size: -; CDR3 protein: CASSQVGRGVNEQFF; CDR3 DNA: TGTGCCAGCAGCCAAGTGGGGCGGGGGGTCAATGAGCAGTTCTTC
D gene: -; J gene: TRBJ1-5; V gene: TRBV12-3/TRBV12-4; clone size: few; CDR3 protein: CASRRDYNQPQHF; CDR3 DNA: TGTGCCAGCAGACGGGACTATAATCAGCCCCAGCATTTT
D gene: -; J gene: TRBJ1-3; V gene: TRBV7-2; clone size: few; CDR3 protein: CASSFSFSGGNTIYF; CDR3 DNA: TGTGCCAGCAGCTTTTCCTTTTCAGGTGGAAACACCATATATTTT
D gene: -; J gene: TRBJ2-3; V gene: TRBV6-4; clone size: few; CDR3 protein: CASSDVGVADTQYF; CDR3 DNA: TGTGCCAGCAGTGACGTGGGGGTCGCAGATACGCAGTATTTT
D gene: TRBD2; J gene: TRBJ2-1; V gene: TRBV12-3/TRBV12-4; clone size: -; CDR3 protein: CASSPTGLAGDNEQFF; CDR3 DNA: TGTGCCAGCAGTCCAACGGGACTAGCGGGGGACAATGAGCAGTTCTTC
D gene: -; J gene: TRBJ1-4; V gene: TRBV18; clone size: few; CDR3 protein: CASSRANEKLFF; CDR3 DNA: TGTGCCAGCTCAAGGGCTAATGAAAAACTGTTTTTT
D gene: -; J gene: TRBJ2-1; V gene: TRBV28; clone size: -; CDR3 protein: CASGGAGSYNEQFF; CDR3 DNA: TGTGCCAGTGGGGGGGCCGGATCCTACAATGAGCAGTTCTTC
D gene: -; J gene: TRBJ2-1; V gene: TRBV6-1; clone size: few; CDR3 protein: CASSDPRPGLRGHNEQFF; CDR3 DNA: TGTGCCAGCAGCGACCCCCGTCCGGGGCTGAGGGGCCACAATGAGCAGTTCTTC
D gene: -; J gene: TRBJ1-1; V gene: TRBV12-3/TRBV12-4; clone size: few; CDR3 protein: CASRHGSTEAFF; CDR3 DNA: TGTGCCAGCCGCCATGGCTCTACTGAAGCTTTCTTT
D gene: TRBD2; J gene: TRBJ2-1; V gene: TRBV7-6; clone size: -; CDR3 protein: CASSLVWRGGLYNEQFF; CDR3 DNA: TGTGCCAGCAGCTTAGTGTGGCGGGGGGGCCTTTACAATGAGCAGTTCTTC
D gene: TRBD1; J gene: TRBJ1-6; V gene: TRBV20-1; clone size: many; CDR3 protein: CSAFSRQGMSWSPLHF; CDR3 DNA: TGCAGTGCCTTTTCCCGACAGGGGATGAGTTGGTCACCCCTCCACTTT
D gene: -; J gene: TRBJ2-1; V gene: TRBV5-1; clone size: -; CDR3 protein: CASSLQGTPNNEQFF; CDR3 DNA: TGCGCCAGCAGCTTGCAGGGGACACCAAACAATGAGCAGTTCTTC
D gene: TRBD1; J gene: TRBJ1-4; V gene: TRBV5-6; clone size: -; CDR3 protein: CASSGKQGANEKLFF; CDR3 DNA: TGTGCCAGCAGCGGGAAACAGGGGGCTAATGAAAAACTGTTTTTT
D gene: -; J gene: TRBJ1-2; V gene: TRBV12-3/TRBV12-4; clone size: few; CDR3 protein: CASSLRAERSYGYTF; CDR3 DNA: TGTGCCAGCAGTTTAAGGGCGGAGAGGAGCTATGGCTACACCTTC
D gene: TRBD1; J gene: TRBJ1-2; V gene: TRBV10-3; clone size: few; CDR3 protein: CAISELSGTVYGYTF; CDR3 DNA: TGTGCCATCAGTGAATTATCCGGGACAGTCTATGGCTACACCTTC
D gene: -; J gene: TRBJ1-4; V gene: TRBV12-3/TRBV12-4; clone size: -; CDR3 protein: CASSHLLDEKLFF; CDR3 DNA: TGTGCCAGCAGTCACCTGTTGGATGAAAAACTGTTTTTT
D gene: -; J gene: TRBJ2-1; V gene: TRBV19; clone size: few; CDR3 protein: CASSIPANEQFF; CDR3 DNA: TGTGCCAGTAGTATTCCCGCCAATGAGCAGTTCTTC
D gene: -; J gene: TRBJ1-1; V gene: TRBV28; clone size: -; CDR3 protein: CASSFFTVPNTEAFF; CDR3 DNA: TGTGCCAGCAGTTTCTTCACCGTCCCCAACACTGAAGCTTTCTTT
D gene: TRBD1; J gene: TRBJ1-1; V gene: TRBV4-3; clone size: -; CDR3 protein: CASSRQGYEAFF; CDR3 DNA: TGCGCCAGCAGTCGACAGGGATATGAAGCTTTCTTT
D gene: -; J gene: TRBJ2-3; V gene: TRBV6-5; clone size: -; CDR3 protein: CASSYRAPPDTQYF; CDR3 DNA: TGTGCCAGCAGTTACAGGGCCCCGCCCGATACGCAGTATTTT
D gene: -; J gene: TRBJ2-3; V gene: TRBV7-9; clone size: few; CDR3 protein: CAGSALRTDTQYF; CDR3 DNA: TGTGCCGGAAGCGCTCTACGCACAGATACGCAGTATTTT
D gene: -; J gene: TRBJ2-3; V gene: TRBV4-3; clone size: few; CDR3 protein: CASSQERWSSSNTDTQYF; CDR3 DNA: TGCGCCAGCAGCCAAGAGAGGTGGAGCTCTAGCAACACAGATACGCAGTATTTT
D gene: -; J gene: TRBJ1-4; V gene: TRBV7-3; clone size: -; CDR3 protein: CASSSSLSATNEKLFF; CDR3 DNA: TGTGCCAGCAGCTCCTCCTTGTCCGCAACTAATGAAAAACTGTTTTTT
D gene: TRBD2; J gene: TRBJ2-2; V gene: TRBV6-5; clone size: few; CDR3 protein: CASSWTSGTGELFF; CDR3 DNA: TGTGCCAGCAGTTGGACTAGCGGGACCGGGGAGCTGTTTTTT
D gene: -; J gene: TRBJ1-4; V gene: TRBV20-1; clone size: few; CDR3 protein: CSAYLISRGTNEKLFF; CDR3 DNA: TGCAGTGCTTACCTGATAAGTCGAGGAACTAATGAAAAACTGTTTTTT
D gene: -; J gene: TRBJ2-1; V gene: TRBV4-1; clone size: -; CDR3 protein: CASSQDAGQMSSYNEQFF; CDR3 DNA: TGCGCCAGCAGCCAAGATGCGGGCCAGATGAGCTCCTACAATGAGCAGTTCTTC
D gene: -; J gene: TRBJ2-5; V gene: TRBV15; clone size: few; CDR3 protein: CATARFGQQETQYF; CDR3 DNA: TGTGCCACCGCCCGTTTTGGACAGCAAGAGACCCAGTACTTC
D gene: TRBD2; J gene: TRBJ2-3; V gene: TRBV4-1; clone size: -; CDR3 protein: CASSQDPSGGNTDTQYF; CDR3 DNA: TGCGCCAGCAGCCAAGATCCGAGCGGGGGAAATACAGATACGCAGTATTTT
D gene: TRBD1; J gene: TRBJ1-6; V gene: TRBV7-2; clone size: many; CDR3 protein: CASSWGQGGSPLHF; CDR3 DNA: TGTGCCAGCAGCTGGGGACAGGGTGGTTCACCCCTCCACTTT
D gene: -; J gene: TRBJ2-5; V gene: TRBV7-6; clone size: -; CDR3 protein: CASSDRGKTGETQYF; CDR3 DNA: TGTGCCAGCAGCGATCGGGGTAAAACGGGAGAGACCCAGTACTTC
D gene: -; J gene: TRBJ1-4; V gene: TRBV6-6; clone size: -; CDR3 protein: CAGWGGANEKLFF; CDR3 DNA: TGTGCCGGCTGGGGGGGGGCTAATGAAAAACTGTTTTTT
D gene: TRBD2; J gene: TRBJ2-1; V gene: TRBV20-1; clone size: few; CDR3 protein: CSAPAGGPIEQFF; CDR3 DNA: TGCAGTGCCCCAGCGGGGGGGCCGATTGAGCAGTTCTTC
D gene: -; J gene: TRBJ2-5; V gene: TRBV29-1; clone size: few; CDR3 protein: CSVEDQQGGLETQYF; CDR3 DNA: TGCAGCGTTGAAGATCAGCAGGGGGGGCTGGAGACCCAGTACTTC
D gene: -; J gene: TRBJ1-1; V gene: TRBV2; clone size: few; CDR3 protein: CASSPGPGTEAFF; CDR3 DNA: TGTGCCAGCAGTCCAGGACCGGGGACTGAAGCTTTCTTT
D gene: TRBD1; J gene: TRBJ2-1; V gene: TRBV9; clone size: -; CDR3 protein: CASSATSGTGYYNEQFF; CDR3 DNA: TGTGCCAGCAGTGCAACGTCCGGGACAGGTTATTACAATGAGCAGTTCTTC
D gene: -; J gene: TRBJ1-2; V gene: TRBV28; clone size: -; CDR3 protein: CASRLGPEQSPYGYTF; CDR3 DNA: TGTGCCAGCAGGTTAGGGCCAGAACAGTCCCCCTATGGCTACACCTTC
D gene: -; J gene: TRBJ2-5; V gene: TRBV7-2; clone size: -; CDR3 protein: CASSQLPGETQYF; CDR3 DNA: TGTGCCAGCAGCCAACTCCCCGGGGAGACCCAGTACTTC
D gene: -; J gene: TRBJ1-2; V gene: TRBV3-1; clone size: few; CDR3 protein: CASSPRAGAYGYTF; CDR3 DNA: TGTGCCAGCAGCCCTAGGGCAGGGGCCTATGGCTACACCTTC
D gene: -; J gene: TRBJ1-6; V gene: TRBV7-6; clone size: -; CDR3 protein: CASSLARRQGSDGAYNSPLHF; CDR3 DNA: TGTGCCAGCAGCTTAGCGCGCAGGCAGGGGTCGGACGGGGCCTATAATTCACCCCTCCACTTT
D gene: -; J gene: TRBJ1-4; V gene: TRBV3-1; clone size: -; CDR3 protein: CASSLTDRNEKLFF; CDR3 DNA: TGTGCCAGCAGCCTAACAGACAGGAATGAAAAACTGTTTTTT
D gene: -; J gene: TRBJ2-2; V gene: TRBV20-1; clone size: once; CDR3 protein: CSAREPGLPNTGELFF; CDR3 DNA: TGCAGTGCTAGAGAACCGGGACTCCCGAACACCGGGGAGCTGTTTTTT
D gene: -; J gene: TRBJ1-6; V gene: TRBV28; clone size: few; CDR3 protein: CASSLELGTPLHF; CDR3 DNA: TGTGCCAGCAGTTTAGAGCTGGGTACACCCCTCCACTTT
D gene: -; J gene: TRBJ2-3; V gene: TRBV9; clone size: few; CDR3 protein: CASSVGWATDTQYF; CDR3 DNA: TGTGCCAGCAGCGTAGGCTGGGCCACAGATACGCAGTATTTT
D gene: -; J gene: TRBJ2-1; V gene: TRBV2; clone size: once; CDR3 protein: CASSARDGFYNEQFF; CDR3 DNA: TGTGCCAGCAGTGCACGGGACGGATTCTACAATGAGCAGTTCTTC
D gene: -; J gene: TRBJ1-3; V gene: TRBV6-5; clone size: -; CDR3 protein: CASSYDPAGNTIYF; CDR3 DNA: TGTGCCAGCAGTTACGACCCCGCTGGGAACACCATATATTTT
D gene: -; J gene: TRBJ1-1; V gene: TRBV5-1; clone size: few; CDR3 protein: CASSLGGAPEAFF; CDR3 DNA: TGCGCCAGCAGCTTGGGGGGGGCCCCTGAAGCTTTCTTT
D gene: -; J gene: TRBJ1-6; V gene: TRBV10-3; clone size: -; CDR3 protein: CALSSDYNSPLHF; CDR3 DNA: TGTGCCCTCTCCAGCGACTATAATTCACCCCTCCACTTT
D gene: TRBD1; J gene: TRBJ2-3; V gene: TRBV7-9; clone size: -; CDR3 protein: CASRDRVGADTQYF; CDR3 DNA: TGTGCCAGCAGGGACAGGGTCGGGGCAGATACGCAGTATTTT
D gene: -; J gene: TRBJ2-1; V gene: TRBV30; clone size: -; CDR3 protein: CAWSVTAPGGEQFF; CDR3 DNA: TGTGCCTGGAGTGTAACAGCTCCTGGGGGTGAGCAGTTCTTC
D gene: -; J gene: TRBJ1-2; V gene: TRBV7-9; clone size: few; CDR3 protein: CASSLAPTGYGYTF; CDR3 DNA: TGTGCCAGCAGCTTAGCCCCCACGGGGTATGGCTACACCTTC
D gene: TRBD1; J gene: TRBJ2-7; V gene: TRBV11-3; clone size: few; CDR3 protein: CASSGRQGNEQYF; CDR3 DNA: TGTGCCAGCAGCGGACGACAGGGTAACGAGCAGTACTTC
D gene: -; J gene: TRBJ1-6; V gene: TRBV10-3; clone size: -; CDR3 protein: CAISRRDSPLHF; CDR3 DNA: TGTGCCATCAGTCGGAGGGATTCACCCCTCCACTTT
D gene: TRBD1; J gene: TRBJ2-2; V gene: TRBV7-2; clone size: -; CDR3 protein: CASSQRTGGKTGELFF; CDR3 DNA: TGTGCCAGCAGCCAAAGGACAGGGGGCAAAACCGGGGAGCTGTTTTTT
D gene: TRBD1; J gene: TRBJ1-6; V gene: TRBV4-3; clone size: few; CDR3 protein: CASNRDRVNSPLHF; CDR3 DNA: TGCGCCAGCAACCGGGACAGGGTCAATTCACCCCTCCACTTT
D gene: -; J gene: TRBJ2-1; V gene: TRBV29-1; clone size: -; CDR3 protein: CSAIGVGAYNEQFF; CDR3 DNA: TGCAGCGCAATTGGGGTGGGGGCCTACAATGAGCAGTTCTTC
D gene: -; J gene: TRBJ2-3; V gene: TRBV11-2; clone size: few; CDR3 protein: CASSLTRSGVVVTDTQYF; CDR3 DNA: TGTGCCAGCAGCTTAACCCGATCCGGTGTCGTGGTCACAGATACGCAGTATTTT
D gene: TRBD1; J gene: TRBJ1-6; V gene: TRBV5-4; clone size: few; CDR3 protein: CASSSTPQGANSPLHF; CDR3 DNA: TGTGCCAGCAGCTCAACACCCCAGGGGGCGAATTCACCCCTCCACTTT